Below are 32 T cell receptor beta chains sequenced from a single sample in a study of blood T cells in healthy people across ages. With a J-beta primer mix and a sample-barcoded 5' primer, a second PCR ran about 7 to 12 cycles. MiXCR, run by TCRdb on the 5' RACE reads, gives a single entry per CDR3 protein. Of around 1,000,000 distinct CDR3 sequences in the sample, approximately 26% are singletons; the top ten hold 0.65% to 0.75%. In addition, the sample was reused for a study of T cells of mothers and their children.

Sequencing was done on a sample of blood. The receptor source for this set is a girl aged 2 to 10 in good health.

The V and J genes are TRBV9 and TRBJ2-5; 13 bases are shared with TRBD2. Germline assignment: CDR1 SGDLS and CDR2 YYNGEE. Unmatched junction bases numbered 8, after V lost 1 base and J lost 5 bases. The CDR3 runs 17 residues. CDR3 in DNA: TGTGCCAGCAGCGTACGACAGGGGACTAGCGGGGCGGAGACCCAGTACTTC. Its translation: CASSVRQGTSGAETQYF.

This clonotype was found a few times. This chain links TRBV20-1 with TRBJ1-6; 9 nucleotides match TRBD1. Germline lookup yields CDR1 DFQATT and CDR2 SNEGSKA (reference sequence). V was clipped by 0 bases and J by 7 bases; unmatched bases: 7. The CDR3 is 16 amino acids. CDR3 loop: CSARDSGTGPNSPLHF. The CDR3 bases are TGCAGTGCTAGAGATTCCGGGACAGGGCCAAATTCACCCCTCCACTTT.

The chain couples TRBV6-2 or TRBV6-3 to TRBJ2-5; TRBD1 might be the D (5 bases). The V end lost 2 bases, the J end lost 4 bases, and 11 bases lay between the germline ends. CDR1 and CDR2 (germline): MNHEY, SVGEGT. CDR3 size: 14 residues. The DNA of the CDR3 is TGTGCCAGCAGTTACGGGGCAGGCCGAGAGACCCAGTACTTC. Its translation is CASSYGAGRETQYF.

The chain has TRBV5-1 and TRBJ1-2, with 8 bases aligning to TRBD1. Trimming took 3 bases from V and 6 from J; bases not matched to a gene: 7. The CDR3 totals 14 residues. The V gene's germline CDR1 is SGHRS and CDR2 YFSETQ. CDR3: CASSSFDRGHGYTF. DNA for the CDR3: TGCGCCAGCAGCTCCTTTGACAGGGGTCATGGCTACACCTTC.

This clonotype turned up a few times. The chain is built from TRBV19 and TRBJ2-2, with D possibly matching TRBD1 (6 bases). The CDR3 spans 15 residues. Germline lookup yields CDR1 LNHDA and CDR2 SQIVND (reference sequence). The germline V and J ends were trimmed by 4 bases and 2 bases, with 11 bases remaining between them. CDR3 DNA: TGTGCCAGTAGTACGGCCGGGACAAACACCGGGGAGCTGTTTTTT. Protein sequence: CASSTAGTNTGELFF.

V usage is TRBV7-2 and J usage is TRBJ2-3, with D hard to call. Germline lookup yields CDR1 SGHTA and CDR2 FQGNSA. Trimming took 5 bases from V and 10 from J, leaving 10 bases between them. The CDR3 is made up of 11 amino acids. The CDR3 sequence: CASSLDFSQYF. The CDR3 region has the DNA TGTGCCAGCAGCCTCGATTTTTCGCAGTATTTT.

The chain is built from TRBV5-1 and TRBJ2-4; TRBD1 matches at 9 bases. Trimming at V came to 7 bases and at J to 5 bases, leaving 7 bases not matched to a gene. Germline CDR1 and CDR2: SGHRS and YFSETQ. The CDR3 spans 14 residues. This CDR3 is CASAPWTGENIQYF. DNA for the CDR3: TGCGCCAGCGCCCCCTGGACAGGGGAAAACATTCAGTACTTC.

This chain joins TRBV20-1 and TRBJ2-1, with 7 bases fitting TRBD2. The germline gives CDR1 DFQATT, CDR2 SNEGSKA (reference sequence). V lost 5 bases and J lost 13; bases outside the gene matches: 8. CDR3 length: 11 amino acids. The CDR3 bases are TGCAGTGCTCCCGGGCTAGCGGAACAGTTCTTC. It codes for CSAPGLAEQFF.

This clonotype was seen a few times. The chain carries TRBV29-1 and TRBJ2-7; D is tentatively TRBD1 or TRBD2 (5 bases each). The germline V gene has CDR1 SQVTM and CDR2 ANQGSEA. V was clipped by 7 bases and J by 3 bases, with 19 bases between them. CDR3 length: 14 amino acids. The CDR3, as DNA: TGCAGCGCCGTTCTTACCGGGACCAACTACGAGCAGTACTTC. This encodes CSAVLTGTNYEQYF.

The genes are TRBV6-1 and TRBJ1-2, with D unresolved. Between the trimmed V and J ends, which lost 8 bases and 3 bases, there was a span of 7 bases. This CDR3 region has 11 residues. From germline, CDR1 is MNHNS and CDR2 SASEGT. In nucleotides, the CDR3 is TGTGCCAGCTTATTCTACTATGGCTACACCTTC. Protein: CASLFYYGYTF.

The CDR3 region has the DNA TGTGCCAGCAGCTTAGACACGAGCAATCAGCCCCAGCATTTT. As protein: CASSLDTSNQPQHF. This chain links TRBV27 with TRBJ1-5; D remains unclear. Germline-derived CDR1 and CDR2 are MNHEY and SMNVEV (reference sequence). The V end lost 6 bases, the J end lost 1 base, and 10 bases lay between the germline ends. CDR3 length: 14 amino acids.

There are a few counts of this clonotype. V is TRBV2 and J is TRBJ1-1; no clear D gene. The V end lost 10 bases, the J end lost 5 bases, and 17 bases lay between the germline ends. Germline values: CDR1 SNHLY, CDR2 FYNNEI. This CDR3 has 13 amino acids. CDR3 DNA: TGTGCCACCAAGCCCAGGTCGGGGACTGAAGCTTTCTTT. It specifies CATKPRSGTEAFF.

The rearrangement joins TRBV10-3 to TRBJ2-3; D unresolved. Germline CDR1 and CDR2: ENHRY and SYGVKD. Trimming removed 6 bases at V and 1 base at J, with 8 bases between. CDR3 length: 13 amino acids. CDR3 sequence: CAISSGGTDTQYF. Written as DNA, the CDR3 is TGTGCCATCAGCTCCGGTGGCACAGATACGCAGTATTTT.

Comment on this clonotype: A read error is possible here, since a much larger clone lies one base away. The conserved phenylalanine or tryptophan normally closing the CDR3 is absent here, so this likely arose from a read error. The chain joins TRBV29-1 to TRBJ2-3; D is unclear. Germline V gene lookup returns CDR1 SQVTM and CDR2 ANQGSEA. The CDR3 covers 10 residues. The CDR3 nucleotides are TGCAGTCTGGGTACAGATACGCAGTATTCT. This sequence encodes CSLGTDTQYS.

The CDR3 protein is CASSLPQNIQYF. The CDR3 DNA is TGTGCCAGCAGCTTACCGCAAAACATTCAGTACTTC. The V call is TRBV7-9, the J call TRBJ2-4, with D unclear. Germline V gives CDR1 SEHNR, CDR2 FQNEAQ (reference sequence). V dropped 2 bases and J dropped 5 bases, with 4 bases sitting between them. This CDR3 comprises 12 residues.

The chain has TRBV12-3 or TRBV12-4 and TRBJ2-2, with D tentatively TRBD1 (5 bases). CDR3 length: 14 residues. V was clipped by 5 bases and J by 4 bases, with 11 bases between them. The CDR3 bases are TGTGCCAGCAGTCGTACTCAGGGCACCGGGGAGCTGTTTTTT. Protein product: CASSRTQGTGELFF.

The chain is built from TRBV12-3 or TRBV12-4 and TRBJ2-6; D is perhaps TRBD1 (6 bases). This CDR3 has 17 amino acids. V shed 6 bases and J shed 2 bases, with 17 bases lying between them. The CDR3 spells CASSQTSTGTGANVLTF. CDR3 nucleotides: TGTGCCAGCAGCCAGACTTCCACAGGGACTGGGGCCAACGTCCTGACTTTC.

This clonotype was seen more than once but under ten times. In DNA, the CDR3 is TGTGCCAGCAGTTTTCGCAGGGGGCAAACTGAAGCTTTCTTT. The encoded protein is CASSFRRGQTEAFF. The chain recombines TRBV12-3 or TRBV12-4 with TRBJ1-1; TRBD1 agrees at 8 bases. Trimming took 3 bases from V and 5 from J; bases not matched to a gene: 5. The CDR3 extends over 14 amino acids.

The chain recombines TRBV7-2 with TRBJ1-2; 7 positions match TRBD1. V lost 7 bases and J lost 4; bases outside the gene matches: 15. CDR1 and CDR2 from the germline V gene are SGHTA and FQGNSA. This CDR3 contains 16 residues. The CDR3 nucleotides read TGTGCCAGCACCATTTCGACAGGGAAAGAAGGCTATGGCTACACCTTC. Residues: CASTISTGKEGYGYTF.

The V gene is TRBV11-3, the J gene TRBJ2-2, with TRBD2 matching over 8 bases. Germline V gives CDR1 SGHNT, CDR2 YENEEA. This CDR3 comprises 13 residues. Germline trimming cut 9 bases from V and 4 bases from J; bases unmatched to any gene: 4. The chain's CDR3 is CASGSGSTGELFF. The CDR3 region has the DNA TGTGCCAGTGGGAGCGGGAGCACCGGGGAGCTGTTTTTT.

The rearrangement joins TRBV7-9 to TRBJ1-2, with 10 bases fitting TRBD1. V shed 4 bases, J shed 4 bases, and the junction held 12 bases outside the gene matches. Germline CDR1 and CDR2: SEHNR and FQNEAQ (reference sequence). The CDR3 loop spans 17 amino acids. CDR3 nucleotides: TGTGCCAGCAGCTCGACCGGGACAGGGGCGCGAAGCTATGGCTACACCTTC. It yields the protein CASSSTGTGARSYGYTF. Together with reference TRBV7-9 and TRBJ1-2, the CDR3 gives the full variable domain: DTGVSQNPRHKITKRGQNVTFRCDPISEHNRLYWYRQTLGQGPEFLTYFQNEAQLEKSRLLSDRFSAERPKGSFSTLEIQRTEQGDSAMYLCASSSTGTGARSYGYTFGSGTRLTVV.

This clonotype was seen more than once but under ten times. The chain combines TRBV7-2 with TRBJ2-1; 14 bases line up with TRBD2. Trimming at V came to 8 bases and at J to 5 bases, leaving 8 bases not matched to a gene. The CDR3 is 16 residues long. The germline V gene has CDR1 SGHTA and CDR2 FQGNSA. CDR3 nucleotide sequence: TGTGCCAGCCGACGTCGACTAGCGGGAGGGAACAATGAGCAGTTCTTC. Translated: CASRRRLAGGNNEQFF.

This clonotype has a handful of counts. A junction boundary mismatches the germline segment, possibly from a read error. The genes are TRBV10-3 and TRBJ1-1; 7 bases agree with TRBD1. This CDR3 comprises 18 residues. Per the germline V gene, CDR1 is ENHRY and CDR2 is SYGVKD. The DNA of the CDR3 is TGTGCCATCAGTGAGGCCGCGGGACAGTTATCCATGAACACTGAGGCTTTCTTT. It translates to CAISEAAGQLSMNTEAFF.

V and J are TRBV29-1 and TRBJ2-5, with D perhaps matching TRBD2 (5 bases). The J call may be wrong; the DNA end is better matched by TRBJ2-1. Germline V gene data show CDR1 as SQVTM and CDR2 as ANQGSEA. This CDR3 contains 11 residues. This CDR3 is CSVTRANEQFF. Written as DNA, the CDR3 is TGCAGCGTTACGAGGGCGAATGAGCAGTTCTTC.

CDR3 sequence: CASSPNGGWEQYF. DNA of the CDR3: TGTGCCAGCAGCCCAAACGGTGGGTGGGAGCAGTACTTC. The chain is built from TRBV6-1 and TRBJ2-7; D is unresolved. Trimming removed 6 bases at V and 7 bases at J, with 16 bases between. The CDR3 consists of 13 residues. The germline CDR1 and CDR2 sequences are MNHNS and SASEGT.

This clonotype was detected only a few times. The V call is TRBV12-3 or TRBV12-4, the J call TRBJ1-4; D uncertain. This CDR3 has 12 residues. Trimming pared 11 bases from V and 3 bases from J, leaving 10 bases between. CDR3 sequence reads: CAVGRANEKLFF. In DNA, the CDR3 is TGTGCCGTCGGGAGGGCTAATGAAAAACTGTTTTTT.

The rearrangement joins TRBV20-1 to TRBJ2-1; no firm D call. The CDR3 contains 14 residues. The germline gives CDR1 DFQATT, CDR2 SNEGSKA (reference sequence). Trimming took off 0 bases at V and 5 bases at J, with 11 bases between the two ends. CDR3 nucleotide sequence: TGCAGTGCTAGAGATCTTTGGGCGGACAATGAGCAGTTCTTC. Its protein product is CSARDLWADNEQFF.

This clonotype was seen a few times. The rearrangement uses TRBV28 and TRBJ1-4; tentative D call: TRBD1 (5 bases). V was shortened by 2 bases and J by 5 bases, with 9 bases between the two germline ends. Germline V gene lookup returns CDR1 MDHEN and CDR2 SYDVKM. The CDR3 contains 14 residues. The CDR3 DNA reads TGTGCCAGCAGTTTACCCGGGGCAAATGAAAAACTGTTTTTT. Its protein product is CASSLPGANEKLFF.

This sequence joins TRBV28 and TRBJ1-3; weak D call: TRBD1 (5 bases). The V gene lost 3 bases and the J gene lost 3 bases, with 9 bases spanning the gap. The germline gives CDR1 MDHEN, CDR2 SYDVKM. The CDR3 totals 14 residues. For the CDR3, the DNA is TGTGCCAGCAGTTTCCCGGGGGGTGGAAACACCATATATTTT. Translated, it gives CASSFPGGGNTIYF.

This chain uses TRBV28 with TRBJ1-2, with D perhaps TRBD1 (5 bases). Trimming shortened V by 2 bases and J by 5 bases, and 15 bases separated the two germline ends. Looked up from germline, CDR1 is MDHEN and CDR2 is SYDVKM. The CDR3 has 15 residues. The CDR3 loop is CASSLVRGTFYGYTF. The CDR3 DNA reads TGTGCCAGCAGTTTAGTAAGGGGAACCTTTTATGGCTACACCTTC.

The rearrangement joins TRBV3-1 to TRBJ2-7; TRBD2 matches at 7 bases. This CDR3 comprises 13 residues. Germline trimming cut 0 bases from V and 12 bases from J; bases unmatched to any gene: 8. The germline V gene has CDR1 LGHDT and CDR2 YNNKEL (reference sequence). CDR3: CASSQDPWTSRYF. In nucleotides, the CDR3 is TGTGCCAGCAGCCAAGACCCCTGGACTAGTAGGTACTTC.

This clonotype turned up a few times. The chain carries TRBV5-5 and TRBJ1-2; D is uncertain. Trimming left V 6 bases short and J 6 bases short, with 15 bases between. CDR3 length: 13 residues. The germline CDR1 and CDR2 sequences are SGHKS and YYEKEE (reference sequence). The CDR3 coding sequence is TGTGCCAGCACCTATCCGGGCGTTCATGGCTACACCTTC. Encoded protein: CASTYPGVHGYTF.